This TCR beta chain was captured by sequencing in a study of technical replicates of blood from several donors. Some clones are missing from TCRdb's copy, which holds only in-frame ones; the method was immunoSEQ multiplex PCR. The sample holds tens of thousands of clones, about 97% seen once. Germline V gene lookup returns CDR1 MNHNS and CDR2 SASEGT. The CDR3 extends over 13 amino acids. The V and J ends lost 2 bases and 4 bases respectively, with 8 bases between them. This clonotype originated in a human donor in good health. The sequencing input was T cells isolated from PBMCs. The chain combines TRBV6-1 with TRBJ1-2, with D unclear. The DNA for the CDR3 is TGTGCCAGCAGTGAACAGGCCCCCTATGGCTACACCTTC. Amino acids: CASSEQAPYGYTF.